This T cell receptor beta chain was retrieved from a study of control samples from healthy donors and cancer patients (dated by TCRdb to 2020 to 2021). CDR3 length: 16 amino acids, cysteine to phenylalanine. Only the CDR3 DNA is retained, 48 bases long and in frame from the first base. Cut back by 0 bases and 4 bases, the V and J ends lie 13 bases apart. Per the germline V gene, KGHSH is the CDR1 and LQKENI is the CDR2. Turning to this clone: Its recognized antigen is unknown. Base-call qualities are not available, and no considerably larger clone is one nucleotide away.

Libraries were made using the immunoSEQ multiplex PCR assay. The source is immuneACCESS, and TCRdb retained only in-frame sequences with V and J called. Part of the clones is not carried over; for the studies checked, unresolved V genes explain less than half of this, and the remainder is unexplained. The sample data list about 100,000 clones, and more than 85% of these were observed just once. The ten largest clones capture less than 8.5% of the sample. Sequenced input: blood. This TCR derives from a young man in good health. The rearrangement combines TRBV18 with TRBJ1-3; tentative D gene TRBD1, with 5 bases matching. In nucleotide form, the sequence is TGTGCCAGCTCACCACCAGGAGGACAAGGGGGAAACACCATATATTTT. Its amino acids are CASSPPGGQGGNTIYF.